One sample yielded the 8 T cell receptor beta chains listed below, sequenced in a study of control samples from healthy donors and cancer patients (dated by TCRdb to the early 2020s). Receptors were amplified or captured by the immunoSEQ multiplex PCR assay. In its TCRdb copy, this immuneACCESS table keeps in-frame sequences only and misses some clones. Where compared with another copy, unresolved V genes explain less than half of these, and the others have no known cause. The sample table contains some 160,000 clones; only one count was recorded for approximately 90% of them. Together, the top ten hold 0.68% of the sample. Sequenced: blood. All receptors derive from a woman aged 25 to 39 in good health.

This chain connects TRBV5-5 to TRBJ2-7; a possible D gene is TRBD1 (5 bases). CDR1 SGHKS and CDR2 YYEKEE come from the germline V gene (reference sequence). The CDR3 length is 14 residues. V lost 7 bases and J lost 0, with 14 bases in between. CDR3 bases: TGTGCCAGCGGCAGTGGGGCGAACTCCTACGAGCAGTACTTC. Translating it yields CASGSGANSYEQYF.

This clone was counted only a few times. J is TRBJ1-4 and V is TRBV6-5; weak D call: TRBD1 (5 bases). CDR1 is MNHEY and CDR2 is SVGAGI in the germline V gene. Trimming cost V 6 bases and J 7 bases, with 18 bases left between them. This CDR3 contains 15 residues. CDR3 region: CASRRTSTGGEKLFF. CDR3 sequence (DNA): TGTGCCAGCAGAAGGACTTCGACCGGGGGTGAAAAACTGTTTTTT.

The chain has TRBV29-1 and TRBJ2-3; 9 bases line up with TRBD1. There are 16 residues in the CDR3. Germline-derived CDR1 and CDR2 are SQVTM and ANQGSEA. V lost 1 base, J lost 2 bases, and 7 bases stayed unmatched. The CDR3 bases are TGCAGCGTTGAAGGTGGAGACAGGGGGGTCACAGATACGCAGTATTTT. It specifies CSVEGGDRGVTDTQYF.

The chain couples TRBV19 to TRBJ1-4; weak D call: TRBD1 (5 bases). The CDR3 spans 16 residues. The germline V gene encodes CDR1 LNHDA and CDR2 SQIVND (reference sequence). V dropped 0 bases and J dropped 3 bases, with 11 bases sitting between them. CDR3 sequence: CASSIDGGAANEKLFF. CDR3 in DNA: TGTGCCAGTAGTATAGATGGTGGGGCCGCTAATGAAAAACTGTTTTTT.

This clone was observed a single time. The CDR3 here is CASSQEDYEQYF. CDR3 nucleotides: TGTGCCAGCAGCCAGGAGGACTACGAGCAGTACTTC. The genes are TRBV14 and TRBJ2-7, with D possibly matching TRBD2 (5 bases). Germline assignment: CDR1 SGHDN and CDR2 FVKESK. The CDR3 has 12 residues. Trimming left V 3 bases short and J 3 bases short, with 6 bases between.

The chain uses TRBV29-1 and TRBJ2-1; D gene uncertain. The V gene's germline CDR1 is SQVTM and CDR2 ANQGSEA. This CDR3 is 13 amino acids long. Between the trimmed V and J ends, which lost 2 bases and 6 bases, there was a span of 11 bases. The CDR3 loop is CSVEIRLVNEQFF. CDR3 coding DNA: TGCAGCGTTGAAATACGGCTAGTCAATGAGCAGTTCTTC.

The rearrangement joins TRBV9 to TRBJ1-6; D not certain. Per the germline V gene, CDR1 is SGDLS and CDR2 is YYNGEE. V lost 0 bases, J lost 3 bases, and 4 bases lay in between. The CDR3 sequence is 14 residues long. In DNA form, the CDR3 reads TGTGCCAGCAGCGTAGGAGACTATAATTCACCCCTCCACTTT. Its protein is CASSVGDYNSPLHF.

J is TRBJ1-5 and V is TRBV18; D not resolved. This CDR3 comprises 15 residues. V lost 1 base and J lost 0, with 7 bases in between. Germline V gene data show CDR1 as KGHSH and CDR2 as LQKENI. CDR3 amino acids: CASSPQGYSNQPQHF. The CDR3 region has the DNA TGTGCCAGCTCACCACAGGGTTATAGCAATCAGCCCCAGCATTTT.